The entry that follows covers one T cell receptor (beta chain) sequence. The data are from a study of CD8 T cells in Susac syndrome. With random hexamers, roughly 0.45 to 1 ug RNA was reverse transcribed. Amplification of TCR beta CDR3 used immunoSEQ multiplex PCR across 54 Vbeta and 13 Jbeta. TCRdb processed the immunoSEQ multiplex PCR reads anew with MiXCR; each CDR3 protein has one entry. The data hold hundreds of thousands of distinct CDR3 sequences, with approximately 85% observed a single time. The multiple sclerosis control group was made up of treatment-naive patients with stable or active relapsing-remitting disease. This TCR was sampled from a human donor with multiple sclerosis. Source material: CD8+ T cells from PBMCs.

CDR3 loop: CASSVQGSNTEAFF. The CDR3 coding sequence is TGTGCCAGCAGTGTACAGGGTAGTAACACTGAAGCTTTCTTT. V usage is TRBV6-5 and J usage is TRBJ1-1; TRBD1 is a possible D gene (6 bases). Germline CDR1 is MNHEY and CDR2 is SVGAGI. The CDR3 runs 14 residues. With 5 bases removed from V and 2 bases from J, the gap between germline ends came to 12 bases.